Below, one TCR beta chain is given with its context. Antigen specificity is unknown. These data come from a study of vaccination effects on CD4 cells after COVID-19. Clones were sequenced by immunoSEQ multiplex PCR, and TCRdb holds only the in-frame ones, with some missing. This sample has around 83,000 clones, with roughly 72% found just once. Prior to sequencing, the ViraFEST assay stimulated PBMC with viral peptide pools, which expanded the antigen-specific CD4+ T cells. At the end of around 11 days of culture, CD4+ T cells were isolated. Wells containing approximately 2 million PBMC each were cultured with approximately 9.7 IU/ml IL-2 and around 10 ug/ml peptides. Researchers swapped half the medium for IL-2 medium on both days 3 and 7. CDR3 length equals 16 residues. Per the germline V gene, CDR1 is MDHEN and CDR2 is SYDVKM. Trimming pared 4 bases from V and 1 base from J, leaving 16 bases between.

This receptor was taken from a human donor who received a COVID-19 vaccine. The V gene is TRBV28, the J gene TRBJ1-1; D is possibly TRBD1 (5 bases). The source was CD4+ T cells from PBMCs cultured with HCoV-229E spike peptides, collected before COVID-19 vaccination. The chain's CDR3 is CASSSGGGVKNTEAFF. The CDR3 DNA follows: TGTGCCAGCAGTTCTGGGGGGGGTGTCAAGAACACTGAAGCTTTCTTT.